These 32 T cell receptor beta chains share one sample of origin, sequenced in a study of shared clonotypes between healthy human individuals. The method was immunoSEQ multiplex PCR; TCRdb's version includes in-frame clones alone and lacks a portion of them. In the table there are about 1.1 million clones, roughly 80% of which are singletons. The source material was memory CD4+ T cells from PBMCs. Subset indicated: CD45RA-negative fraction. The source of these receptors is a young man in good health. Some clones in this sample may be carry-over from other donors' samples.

The CDR3 DNA follows: TGCGCCAGCAGAGGGCTTCTGGGCACCGGGGAGCTGTTTTTT. This encodes CASRGLLGTGELFF. The chain links TRBV5-1 to TRBJ2-2; D not resolved. The CDR3 spans 14 residues. Per the germline V gene, CDR1 is SGHRS and CDR2 is YFSETQ. Between the trimmed V and J ends, which lost 5 bases and 4 bases, there was a span of 12 bases.

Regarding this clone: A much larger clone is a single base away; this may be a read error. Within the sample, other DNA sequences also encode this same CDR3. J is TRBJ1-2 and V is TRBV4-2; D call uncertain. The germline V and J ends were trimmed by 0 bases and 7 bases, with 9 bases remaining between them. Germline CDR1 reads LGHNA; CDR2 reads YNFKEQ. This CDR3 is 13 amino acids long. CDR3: CASSQEYQGGYTF. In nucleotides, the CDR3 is TGTGCCAGCAGCCAAGAATATCAAGGTGGCTACACCTTC.

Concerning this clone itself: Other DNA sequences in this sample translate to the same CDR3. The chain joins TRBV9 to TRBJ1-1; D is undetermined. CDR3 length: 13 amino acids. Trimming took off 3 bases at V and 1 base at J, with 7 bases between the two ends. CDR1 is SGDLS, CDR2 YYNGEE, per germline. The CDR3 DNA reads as TGTGCCAGCAGCGCCCGTGGGAACACTGAAGCTTTCTTT. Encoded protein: CASSARGNTEAFF.

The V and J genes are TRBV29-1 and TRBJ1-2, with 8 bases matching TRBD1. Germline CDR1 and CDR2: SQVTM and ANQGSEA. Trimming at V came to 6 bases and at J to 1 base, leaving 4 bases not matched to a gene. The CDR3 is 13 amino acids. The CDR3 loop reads CSVDRGFNYGYTF. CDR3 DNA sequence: TGCAGCGTCGACAGGGGCTTTAACTATGGCTACACCTTC.

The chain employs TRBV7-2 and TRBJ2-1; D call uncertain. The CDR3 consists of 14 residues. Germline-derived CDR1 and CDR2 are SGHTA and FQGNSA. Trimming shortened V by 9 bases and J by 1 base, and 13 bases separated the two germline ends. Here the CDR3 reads CARALGSSYNEQFF. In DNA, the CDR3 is TGTGCCAGGGCCTTAGGGTCTTCCTACAATGAGCAGTTCTTC.

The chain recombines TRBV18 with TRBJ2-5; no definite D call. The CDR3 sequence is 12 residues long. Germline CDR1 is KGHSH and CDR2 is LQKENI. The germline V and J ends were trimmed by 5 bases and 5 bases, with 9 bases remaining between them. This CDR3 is CASSALGETQYF. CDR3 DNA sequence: TGTGCCAGCTCAGCATTAGGTGAGACCCAGTACTTC.

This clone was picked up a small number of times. The CDR3 DNA reads as TGTGCCAGCAGTGATCGTACTAATCCCAGTGAAGCTTTCTTT. It specifies CASSDRTNPSEAFF. This chain joins TRBV6-1 and TRBJ1-1; D gene uncertain. CDR1 and CDR2 (germline): MNHNS, SASEGT. V gave up 3 bases and J gave up 7 bases, with 15 bases separating them. The length of the CDR3 is 14 residues.

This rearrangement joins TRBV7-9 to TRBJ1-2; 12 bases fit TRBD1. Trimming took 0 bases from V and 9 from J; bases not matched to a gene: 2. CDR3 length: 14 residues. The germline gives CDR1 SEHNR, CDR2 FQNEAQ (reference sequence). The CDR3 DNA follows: TGTGCCAGCAGCTTAGCGGGGACAGGGGGCAGCTACACCTTC. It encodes CASSLAGTGGSYTF. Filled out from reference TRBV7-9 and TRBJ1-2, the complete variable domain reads DTGVSQNPRHKITKRGQNVTFRCDPISEHNRLYWYRQTLGQGPEFLTYFQNEAQLEKSRLLSDRFSAERPKGSFSTLEIQRTEQGDSAMYLCASSLAGTGGSYTFGSGTRLTVV.

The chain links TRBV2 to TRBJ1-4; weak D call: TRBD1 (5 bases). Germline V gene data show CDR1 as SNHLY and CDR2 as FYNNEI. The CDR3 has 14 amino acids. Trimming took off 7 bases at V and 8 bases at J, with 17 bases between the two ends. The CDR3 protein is CASTPPGMREKLFF. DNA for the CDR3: TGTGCCAGCACCCCCCCAGGGATGAGGGAAAAACTGTTTTTT.

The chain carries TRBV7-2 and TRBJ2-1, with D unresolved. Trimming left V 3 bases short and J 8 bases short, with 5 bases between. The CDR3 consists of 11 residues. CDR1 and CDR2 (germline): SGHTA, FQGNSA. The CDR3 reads CASSLSHEQFF. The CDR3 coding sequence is TGTGCCAGCAGCTTGTCCCATGAGCAGTTCTTC.

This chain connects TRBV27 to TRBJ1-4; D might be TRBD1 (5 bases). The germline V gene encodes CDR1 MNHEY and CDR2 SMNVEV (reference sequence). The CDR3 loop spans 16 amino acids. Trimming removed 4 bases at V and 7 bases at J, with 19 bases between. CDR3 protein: CASSWGGRGNFEKLFF. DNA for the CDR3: TGTGCCAGCAGTTGGGGGGGGAGAGGGAATTTTGAAAAACTGTTTTTT.

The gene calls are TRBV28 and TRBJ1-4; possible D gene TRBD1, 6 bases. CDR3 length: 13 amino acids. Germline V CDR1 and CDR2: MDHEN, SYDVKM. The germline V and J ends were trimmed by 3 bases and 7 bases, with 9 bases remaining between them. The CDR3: CASSLGGAEKLFF. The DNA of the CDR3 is TGTGCCAGCAGTTTGGGGGGGGCTGAAAAACTGTTTTTT.

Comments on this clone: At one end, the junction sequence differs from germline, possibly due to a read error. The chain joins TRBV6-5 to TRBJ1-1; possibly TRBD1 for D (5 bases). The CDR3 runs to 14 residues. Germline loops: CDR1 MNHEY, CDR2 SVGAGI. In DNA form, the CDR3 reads TGTGCCAGCAGTTACTACTCAGGGAACGCTGAAGCTTTCTTT. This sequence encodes CASSYYSGNAEAFF.

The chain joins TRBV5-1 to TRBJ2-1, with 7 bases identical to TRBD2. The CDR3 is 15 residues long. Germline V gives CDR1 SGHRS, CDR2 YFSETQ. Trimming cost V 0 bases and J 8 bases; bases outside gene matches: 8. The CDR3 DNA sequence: TGCGCCAGCAGCTTGGGGCTAGCGGCTGTGGATGAGCAGTTCTTC. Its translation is CASSLGLAAVDEQFF.

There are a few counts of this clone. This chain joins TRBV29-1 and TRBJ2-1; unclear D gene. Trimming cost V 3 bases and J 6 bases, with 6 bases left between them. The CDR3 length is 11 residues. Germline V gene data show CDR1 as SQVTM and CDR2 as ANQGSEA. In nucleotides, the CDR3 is TGCAGCGTTGATAAGGGCAATGAGCAGTTCTTC. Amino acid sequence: CSVDKGNEQFF.

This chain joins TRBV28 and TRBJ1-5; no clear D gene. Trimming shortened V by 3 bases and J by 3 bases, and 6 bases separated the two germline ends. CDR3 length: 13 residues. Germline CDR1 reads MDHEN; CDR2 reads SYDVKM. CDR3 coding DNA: TGTGCCAGCAGTTTCGGGGTCAATCAGCCCCAGCATTTT. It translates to CASSFGVNQPQHF. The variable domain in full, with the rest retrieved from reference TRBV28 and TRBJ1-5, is DVKVTQSSRYLVKRTGEKVFLECVQDMDHENMFWYRQDPGLGLRLIYFSYDVKMKEKGDIPEGYSVSREKKERFSLILESASTNQTSMYLCASSFGVNQPQHFGDGTRLSIL.

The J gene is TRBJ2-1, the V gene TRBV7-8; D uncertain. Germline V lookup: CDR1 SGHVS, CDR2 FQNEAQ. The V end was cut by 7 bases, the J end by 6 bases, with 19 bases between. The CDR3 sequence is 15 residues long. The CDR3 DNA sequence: TGTGCCAGCACCATTCTAAGTGGTTCCGTCAATGAGCAGTTCTTC. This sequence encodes CASTILSGSVNEQFF.

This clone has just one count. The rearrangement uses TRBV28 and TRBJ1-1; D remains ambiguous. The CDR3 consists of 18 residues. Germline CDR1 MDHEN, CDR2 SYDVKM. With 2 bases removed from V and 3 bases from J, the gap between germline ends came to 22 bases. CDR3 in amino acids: CASSLLGLPRHGDTEAFF. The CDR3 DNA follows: TGTGCCAGCAGTTTACTCGGTCTCCCGCGACACGGGGACACTGAAGCTTTCTTT. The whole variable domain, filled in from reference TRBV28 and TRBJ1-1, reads DVKVTQSSRYLVKRTGEKVFLECVQDMDHENMFWYRQDPGLGLRLIYFSYDVKMKEKGDIPEGYSVSREKKERFSLILESASTNQTSMYLCASSLLGLPRHGDTEAFFGQGTRLTVV.

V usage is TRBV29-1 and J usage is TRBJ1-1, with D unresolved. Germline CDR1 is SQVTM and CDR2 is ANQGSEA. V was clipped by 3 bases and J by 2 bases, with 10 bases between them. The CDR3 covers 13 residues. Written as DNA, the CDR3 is TGCAGCGTTGATGTCACAGAAAACACTGAAGCTTTCTTT. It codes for CSVDVTENTEAFF.

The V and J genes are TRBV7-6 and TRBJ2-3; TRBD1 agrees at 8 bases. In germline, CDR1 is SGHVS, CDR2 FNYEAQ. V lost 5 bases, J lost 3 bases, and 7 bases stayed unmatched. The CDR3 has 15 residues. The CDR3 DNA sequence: TGTGCCAGCAGCCCCTCCCGGACAGGGACAGATACGCAGTATTTT. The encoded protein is CASSPSRTGTDTQYF.

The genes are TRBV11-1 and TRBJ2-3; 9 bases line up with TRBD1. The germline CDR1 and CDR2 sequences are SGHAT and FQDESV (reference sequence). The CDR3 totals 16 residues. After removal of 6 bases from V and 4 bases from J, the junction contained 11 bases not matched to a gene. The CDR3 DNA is TGTGCCAGCAGAAGTACCGGGACAGGGATTTCAGATACGCAGTATTTT. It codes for CASRSTGTGISDTQYF.

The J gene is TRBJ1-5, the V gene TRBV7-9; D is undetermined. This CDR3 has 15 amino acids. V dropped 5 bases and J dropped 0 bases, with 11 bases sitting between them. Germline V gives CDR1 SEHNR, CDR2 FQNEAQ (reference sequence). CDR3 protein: CASSPSVGSNQPQHF. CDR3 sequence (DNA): TGTGCCAGCAGCCCGAGTGTTGGTAGCAATCAGCCCCAGCATTTT.

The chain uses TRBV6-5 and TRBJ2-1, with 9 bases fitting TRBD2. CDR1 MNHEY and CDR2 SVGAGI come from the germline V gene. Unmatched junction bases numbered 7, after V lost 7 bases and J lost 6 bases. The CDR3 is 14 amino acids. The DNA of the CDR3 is TGTGCCAGCAACAGAGCGGGAGGAGGCAATGAGCAGTTCTTC. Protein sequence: CASNRAGGGNEQFF.

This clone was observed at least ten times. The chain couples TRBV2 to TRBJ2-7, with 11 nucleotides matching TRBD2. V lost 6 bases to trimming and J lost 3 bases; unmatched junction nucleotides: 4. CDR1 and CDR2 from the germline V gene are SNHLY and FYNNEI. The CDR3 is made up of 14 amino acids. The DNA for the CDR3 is TGTGCCAGCAGGGGACTAGCGGTTCTCTACGAGCAGTACTTC. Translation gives CASRGLAVLYEQYF.

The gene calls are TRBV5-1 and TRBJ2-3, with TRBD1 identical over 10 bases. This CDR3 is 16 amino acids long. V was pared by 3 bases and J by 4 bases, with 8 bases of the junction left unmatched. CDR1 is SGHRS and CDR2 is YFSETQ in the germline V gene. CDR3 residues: CASSWGMTGGPDTQYF. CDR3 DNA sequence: TGCGCCAGCAGCTGGGGAATGACAGGGGGCCCAGATACGCAGTATTTT.

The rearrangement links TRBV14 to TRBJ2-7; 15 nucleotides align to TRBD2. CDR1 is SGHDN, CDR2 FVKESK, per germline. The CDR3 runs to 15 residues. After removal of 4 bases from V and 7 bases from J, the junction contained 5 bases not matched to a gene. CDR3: CASSRTGLAGGEQYF. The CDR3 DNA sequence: TGTGCCAGCAGCCGAACGGGACTAGCGGGAGGTGAGCAGTACTTC. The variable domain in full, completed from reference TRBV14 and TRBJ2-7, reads EAGVTQFPSHSVIEKGQTVTLRCDPISGHDNLYWYRRVMGKEIKFLLHFVKESKQDESGMPNNRFLAERTGGTYSTLKVQPAELEDSGVYFCASSRTGLAGGEQYFGPGTRLTVT.

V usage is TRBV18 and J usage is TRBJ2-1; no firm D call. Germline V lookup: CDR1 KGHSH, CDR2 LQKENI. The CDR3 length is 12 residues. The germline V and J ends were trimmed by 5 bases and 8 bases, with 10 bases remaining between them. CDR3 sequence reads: CASSDQTDEQFF. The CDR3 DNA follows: TGTGCCAGCTCAGACCAGACCGATGAGCAGTTCTTC.

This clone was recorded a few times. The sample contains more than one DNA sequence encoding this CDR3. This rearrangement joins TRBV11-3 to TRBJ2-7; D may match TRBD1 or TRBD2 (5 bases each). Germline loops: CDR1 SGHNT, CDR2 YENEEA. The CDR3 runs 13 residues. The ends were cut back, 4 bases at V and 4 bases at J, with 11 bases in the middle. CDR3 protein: CASSSGRDYEQYF. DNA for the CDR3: TGTGCCAGCAGCTCAGGGAGAGATTACGAGCAGTACTTC.

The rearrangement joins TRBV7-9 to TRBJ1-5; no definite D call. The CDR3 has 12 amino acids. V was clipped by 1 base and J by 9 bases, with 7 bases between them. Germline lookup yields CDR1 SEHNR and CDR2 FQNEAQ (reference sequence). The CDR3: CASSLGDRPQHF. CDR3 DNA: TGTGCCAGCAGCTTAGGTGACCGGCCCCAGCATTTT.

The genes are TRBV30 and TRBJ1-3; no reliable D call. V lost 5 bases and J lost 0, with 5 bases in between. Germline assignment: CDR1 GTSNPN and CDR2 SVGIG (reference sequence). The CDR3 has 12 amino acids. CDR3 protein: CAWAPSGNTIYF. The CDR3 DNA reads TGTGCCTGGGCCCCCTCTGGAAACACCATATATTTT.

CDR3 in amino acids: CASSSPTGVFGNQPQHF. As DNA, the CDR3 is TGTGCCAGCAGCTCCCCGACAGGGGTGTTTGGCAATCAGCCCCAGCATTTT. This chain joins TRBV7-2 and TRBJ1-5; 8 bases fit TRBD1. Germline V gives CDR1 SGHTA, CDR2 FQGNSA. The CDR3 is 17 residues long. Trimming took 4 bases from V and 2 from J; bases not matched to a gene: 10. Using reference TRBV7-2 and TRBJ1-5 for the parts outside the CDR3, the full variable domain is GAGVSQSPSNKVTEKGKDVELRCDPISGHTALYWYRQSLGQGLEFLIYFQGNSAPDKSGLPSDRFSAERTGGSVSTLTIQRTQQEDSAVYLCASSSPTGVFGNQPQHFGDGTRLSIL.

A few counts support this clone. The CDR3 loop is CASSARIGGQGGEQYF. The CDR3 nucleotides are TGTGCCAGCAGCGCACGAATTGGCGGACAGGGCGGCGAGCAGTACTTC. The V call is TRBV9, the J call TRBJ2-7; TRBD1 aligns across 8 bases. V lost 3 bases to trimming and J lost 6 bases; unmatched junction nucleotides: 14. The CDR3 loop spans 16 amino acids. Germline V gene sequence: CDR1 SGDLS, CDR2 YYNGEE.